This T cell receptor (beta chain) came from a study of T cells in Graves' hyperthyroidism and ophthalmopathy. Study-level points and caveats: Ophthalmopathy and stable hyperthyroidism were separated by a 13 V-J model.

On this clonotype itself: The antigen remains unidentified.

TCR beta CDR3 regions were amplified from RNA. A set of HTBI primers served as the primers for a first-round RT-PCR of the TCR CDR3. TCRdb re-called the multiplex PCR reads through MiXCR, storing one row per CDR3 protein. The data contain some 400,000 distinct CDR3 sequences, approximately 15% of them singletons. Isolation of PBMCs was performed on 10 ml fresh peripheral blood. The receptor's source is a woman in her fifties or sixties with Graves' hyperthyroidism. Sequencing input: blood.

CDR3 nucleotide sequence: TGTGCCAGCAGTTTTACGGCTAGCGGCGCCTACAATGAGCAGTTCTTC. As protein: CASSFTASGAYNEQFF. This chain uses TRBV28 with TRBJ2-1; 7 positions match TRBD2. The CDR3 has 16 amino acids. CDR1 and CDR2 (germline): MDHEN, SYDVKM. The J segment lost 2 bases and the V segment lost 3 bases, leaving 7 bases of the junction unmatched.